This T cell receptor (beta chain) was profiled in a study of T cells after yellow fever vaccination. Overall study results and limits: A weaker but faster secondary response was observed, peaking on day 5 versus 15. Clones from primary vaccination mostly reappeared after the booster (around 96% CD4, approximately 86% CD8). Within FACS-sorted repertoires, abundant clonotypes contaminating from the bulk population could be present.

The TCR cDNA carried a universal primer site and UMIs from 5'RACE template switching. TCRdb fed the 5' RACE reads into MiXCR, producing one record per CDR3 protein. The repertoire includes 500,000 to 550,000 distinct CDR3 sequences, around a fifth of them detected once, and around 17% sits in the top ten. On this clonotype itself: The antigen is unknown.

The CDR3 spans 11 residues. The V end lost 5 bases, the J end lost 6 bases, and 6 bases lay between the germline ends. Per the germline V gene, CDR1 is SGHVS and CDR2 is FNYEAQ. Here the sequenced sample was PBMCs, taken less than 25 days after the first yellow fever vaccination. The sequence derives from a man between 18 and 35 years old who received the YFV17D yellow fever vaccine. This chain uses TRBV7-6 with TRBJ2-3; D gene ambiguous. The CDR3 nucleotides are TGTGCCAGCAGCGCGTTTGATACGCAGTATTTT. Translated: CASSAFDTQYF.